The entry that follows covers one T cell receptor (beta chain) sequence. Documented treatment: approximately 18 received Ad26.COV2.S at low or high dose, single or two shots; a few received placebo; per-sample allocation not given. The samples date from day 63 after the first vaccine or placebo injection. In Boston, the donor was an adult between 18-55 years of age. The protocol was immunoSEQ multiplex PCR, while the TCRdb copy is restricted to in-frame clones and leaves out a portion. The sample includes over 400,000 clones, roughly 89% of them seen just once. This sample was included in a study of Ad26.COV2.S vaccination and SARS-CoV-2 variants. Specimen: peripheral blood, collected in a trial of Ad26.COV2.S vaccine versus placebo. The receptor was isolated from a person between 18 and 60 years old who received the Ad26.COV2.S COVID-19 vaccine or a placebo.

CDR3 region: CASSTREGAGQPQHF. The DNA of the CDR3 is TGCGCCAGCAGTACAAGAGAAGGGGCTGGGCAGCCCCAGCATTTT. The rearrangement uses TRBV4-1 and TRBJ1-5; tentatively, D is TRBD1 (5 bases). The CDR3 contains 15 residues. Between the trimmed V and J ends, which lost 6 bases and 7 bases, there was a span of 19 bases. Germline assignment: CDR1 MGHRA and CDR2 YSYEKL.